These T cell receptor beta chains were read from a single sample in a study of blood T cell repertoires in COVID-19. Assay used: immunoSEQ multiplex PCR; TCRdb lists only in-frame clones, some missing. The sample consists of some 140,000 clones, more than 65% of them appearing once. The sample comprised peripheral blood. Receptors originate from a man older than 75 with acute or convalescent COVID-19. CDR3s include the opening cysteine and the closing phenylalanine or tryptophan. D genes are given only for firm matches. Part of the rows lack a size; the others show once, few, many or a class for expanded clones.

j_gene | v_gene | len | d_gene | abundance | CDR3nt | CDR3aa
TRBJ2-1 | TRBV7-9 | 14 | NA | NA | TGTGCCAGCAGCCCCGGCGGCCAGTACAATGAGCAGTTCTTC | CASSPGGQYNEQFF
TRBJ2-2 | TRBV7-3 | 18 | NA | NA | TGTGCCAGCAGCTTAAGGGTTGGACGGGACACCAACACCGGGGAGCTGTTTTTT | CASSLRVGRDTNTGELFF
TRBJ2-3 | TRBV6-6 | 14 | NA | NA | TGTGCCAGCAGTTACTCCCAGGGTGGAGATACGCAGTATTTT | CASSYSQGGDTQYF
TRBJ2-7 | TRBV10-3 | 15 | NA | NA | TGTGCCATCAGTACTACCGGGATGGAGGGCTACGAGCAGTACTTC | CAISTTGMEGYEQYF
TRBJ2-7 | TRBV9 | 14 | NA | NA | TGTGCCAGCAGCTCCCTCTCGACATCTTACGAGCAGTACTTC | CASSSLSTSYEQYF
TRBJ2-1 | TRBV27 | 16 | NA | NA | TGTGCCAGCAGTTTATCGGCCGGAGAAATATACAATGAGCAGTTCTTC | CASSLSAGEIYNEQFF
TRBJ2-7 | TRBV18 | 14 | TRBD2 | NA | TGTGCCAGCTCACCACGGGGAGGGCTCTACGAGCAGTACTTC | CASSPRGGLYEQYF
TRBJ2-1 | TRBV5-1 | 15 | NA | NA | TGCGCCAGCAGCCCAGGGGCCCTCTCCTACAATGAGCAGTTCTTC | CASSPGALSYNEQFF
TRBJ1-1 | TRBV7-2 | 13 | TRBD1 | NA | TGTGCCAGCAGCCAACAGGGGAAGACTGAAGCTTTCTTT | CASSQQGKTEAFF
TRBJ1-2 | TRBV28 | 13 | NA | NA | TGTGCCAGCAGTTTTGCGACAGACTATGGCTACACCTTC | CASSFATDYGYTF
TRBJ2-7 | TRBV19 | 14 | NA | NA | TGTGCCAGTAGTATTCTCCCGGGAGAACTCGAGCAGTACTTC | CASSILPGELEQYF
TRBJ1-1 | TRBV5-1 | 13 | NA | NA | TGCGCCAGCAGCTTGGCAGGAAGCACTGAAGCTTTCTTT | CASSLAGSTEAFF
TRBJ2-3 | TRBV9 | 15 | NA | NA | TGTGCCAGCAGCTACAAGCTAGGACTCACAGATACGCAGTATTTT | CASSYKLGLTDTQYF
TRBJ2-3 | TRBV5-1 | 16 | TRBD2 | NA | TGCGCCAGCAGCTTGGATAGCGGGTTTAGCACAGATACGCAGTATTTT | CASSLDSGFSTDTQYF
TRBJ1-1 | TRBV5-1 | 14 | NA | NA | TGCGCCAGCAGCTTGACTGAGCTTAACACTGAAGCTTTCTTT | CASSLTELNTEAFF
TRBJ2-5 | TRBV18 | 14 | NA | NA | TGTGCCAGCTCACCCGATAACAGGGAAGAGACCCAGTACTTC | CASSPDNREETQYF
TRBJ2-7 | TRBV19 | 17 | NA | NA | TGTGCCAGTAGTAAACATGGCGGGGGCCAGAGCTCCTACGAGCAGTACTTC | CASSKHGGGQSSYEQYF
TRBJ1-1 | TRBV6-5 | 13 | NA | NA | TGTGCCAGCAGTCCGACAGAGTTCACTGAAGCTTTCTTT | CASSPTEFTEAFF
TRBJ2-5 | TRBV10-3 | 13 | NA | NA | TGTGCCATCAGTGGGACAGAACAAGAGACCCAGTACTTC | CAISGTEQETQYF
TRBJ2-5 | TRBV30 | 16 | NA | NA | TGTGCCTGGAGTGTACCTACAGGGCGCTACCAAGAGACCCAGTACTTC | CAWSVPTGRYQETQYF
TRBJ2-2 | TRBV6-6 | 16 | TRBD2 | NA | TGTGCCAGCAGCGACGGAGCGGGGGAAAACACCGGGGAGCTGTTTTTT | CASSDGAGENTGELFF
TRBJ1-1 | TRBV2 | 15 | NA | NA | TGTGCCAGCAGTGAAGCCCGCAACTTGAACACTGAAGCTTTCTTT | CASSEARNLNTEAFF
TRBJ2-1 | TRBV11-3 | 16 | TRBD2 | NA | TGTGCCAGCAGCTTTTCCGGGACTAGTGGGAGTGATGAGCAGTTCTTC | CASSFSGTSGSDEQFF
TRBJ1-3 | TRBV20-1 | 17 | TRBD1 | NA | TGCAGTGCTAGTGAAGGGACAGGCTTTTCCTCTGGAAACACCATATATTTT | CSASEGTGFSSGNTIYF
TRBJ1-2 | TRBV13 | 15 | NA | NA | TGTGCCAGCAGCTTAAGGGGTAGCGGCCTCTATGGCTACACCTTC | CASSLRGSGLYGYTF
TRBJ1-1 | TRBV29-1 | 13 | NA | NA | TGCAGCGTCCCCGACAGTATGAACACTGAAGCTTTCTTT | CSVPDSMNTEAFF
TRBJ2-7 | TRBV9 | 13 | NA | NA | TGTGCCAGCAGCGTAGAACCCAGGTACGAGCAGTACTTC | CASSVEPRYEQYF
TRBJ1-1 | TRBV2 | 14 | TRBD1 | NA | TGTGCCAGCAGTGTAGACAGGGGCGCTCTAGAAGCTTTCTTT | CASSVDRGALEAFF
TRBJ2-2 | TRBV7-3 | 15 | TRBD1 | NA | TGTGCCAGCAGCTTTGACAGGGGCGGCACCGGGGAGCTGTTTTTT | CASSFDRGGTGELFF
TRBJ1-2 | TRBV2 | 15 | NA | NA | TGTGCCAGCAGTGAATTTTGGGGGCGAGGAGAGGGCTACACCTTC | CASSEFWGRGEGYTF
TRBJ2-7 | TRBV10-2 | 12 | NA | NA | TGCGCCAGCAGTGACATCCCCCAGGAGCAGTACTTC | CASSDIPQEQYF
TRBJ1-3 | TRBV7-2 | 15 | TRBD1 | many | TGTGCCAGCAGCTCAGACAGGGGACCTGGAAACACCATATATTTT | CASSSDRGPGNTIYF
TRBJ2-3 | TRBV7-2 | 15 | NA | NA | TGTGCCAGCAGCCCGGGACTTCAATACACAGATACGCAGTATTTT | CASSPGLQYTDTQYF
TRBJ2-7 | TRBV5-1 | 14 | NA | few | TGCGCCAGCAGCTTTCCGGGGACTCCCTACGAGCAGTACTTC | CASSFPGTPYEQYF
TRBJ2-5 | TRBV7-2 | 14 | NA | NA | TGTGCCAGCAGCTTGGCGCCCCCGAGGGAGACCCAGTACTTC | CASSLAPPRETQYF
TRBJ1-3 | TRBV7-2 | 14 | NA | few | TGTGCCAGCAGCTTCGACAGCTCTGGAAACACCATATATTTT | CASSFDSSGNTIYF
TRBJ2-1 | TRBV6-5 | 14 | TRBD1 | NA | TGTGCCTCAGGGCACAGGGGGCAAGTCAATGAGCAGTTCTTC | CASGHRGQVNEQFF
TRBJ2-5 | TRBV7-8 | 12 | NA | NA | TGTGCCAGCAGCCCCCTTCAAGAGACCCAGTACTTC | CASSPLQETQYF
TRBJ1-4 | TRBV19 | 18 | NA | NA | TGTGCCAGTAGCAACCCGCGCTCGTCAATTGCAACTAATGAAAAACTGTTTTTT | CASSNPRSSIATNEKLFF
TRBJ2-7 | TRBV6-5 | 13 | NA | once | TGTGCCACCGGGGTGACCCGCTCCTACGAGCAGTACTTC | CATGVTRSYEQYF
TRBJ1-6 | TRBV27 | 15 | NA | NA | TGTGCCAGCAGTTTGCAGGATGGCTATAATTCACCCCTCCACTTT | CASSLQDGYNSPLHF
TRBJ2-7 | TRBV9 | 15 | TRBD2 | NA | TGTGCCAGCAGCCCCCATAATGGGGGGGGGTACGAGCAGTACTTC | CASSPHNGGGYEQYF
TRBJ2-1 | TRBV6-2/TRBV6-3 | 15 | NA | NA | TGTGCCAGCAGTTACAGGGTGGGTAGGGGAAATGAGCAGTTCTTC | CASSYRVGRGNEQFF
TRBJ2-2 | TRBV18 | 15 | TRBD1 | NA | TGTGCCAGCTCACCACCCGGACAGGGGAACGGGGAGCTGTTTTTT | CASSPPGQGNGELFF
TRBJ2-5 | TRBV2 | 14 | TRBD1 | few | TGTGCCAGCAAGACAGGGACCGCCGGAGAGACCCAGTACTTC | CASKTGTAGETQYF
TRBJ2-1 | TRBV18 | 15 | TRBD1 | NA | TGTGCCAGCTCACCTTCGCAGGGGGCTAACAATGAGCAGTTCTTC | CASSPSQGANNEQFF
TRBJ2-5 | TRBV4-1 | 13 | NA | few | TGCGCCAGCAGCCAATTAAACCAAGAGACCCAGTACTTC | CASSQLNQETQYF
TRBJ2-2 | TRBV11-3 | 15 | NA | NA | TGTGCCAGCAGCCAGTATGGACAGCTCACCGGGGAGCTGTTTTTT | CASSQYGQLTGELFF